The 19 T cell receptor beta chains below all came from one sample that was sequenced in a study of blood T cell repertoires in COVID-19. TCRdb's copy holds only in-frame clones and misses some; the assay was immunoSEQ multiplex PCR. The data hold roughly 330,000 clones, with approximately 87% observed a single time. Input material: peripheral blood. The receptors stem from a woman in her fifties or sixties with active or convalescent COVID-19.

V is TRBV28 and J is TRBJ2-1; 9 bases are shared with TRBD2. V dropped 3 bases and J dropped 12; count of bases not matched to a gene: 0. From germline, CDR1 is MDHEN and CDR2 SYDVKM. This CDR3 contains 11 residues. The CDR3 region is CASSLTSGQFF. The CDR3 DNA sequence: TGTGCCAGCAGTTTGACTAGCGGGCAGTTCTTC.

The V gene is TRBV19, the J gene TRBJ1-2, with 8 bases aligning to TRBD1. Germline CDR1 reads LNHDA; CDR2 reads SQIVND (reference sequence). The CDR3 is 15 amino acids. The V and J ends lost 1 base and 5 bases, in that order; junction bases with no gene match: 6. CDR3 sequence (DNA): TGTGCCAGTAGTATAGGGACAGGGTCCATATATGGCTACACCTTC. This codes for CASSIGTGSIYGYTF.

The V gene is TRBV19, the J gene TRBJ2-4, with D perhaps matching TRBD1 (5 bases). The V gene's germline CDR1 is LNHDA and CDR2 SQIVND (reference sequence). The CDR3 is 15 amino acids. With 3 bases removed from V and 2 bases from J, the gap between germline ends came to 11 bases. CDR3 sequence: CASSIGSGPKNIQYF. DNA of the CDR3: TGTGCCAGTAGTATTGGCTCAGGGCCCAAAAACATTCAGTACTTC.

The gene calls are TRBV7-2 and TRBJ2-3; no definite D call. Germline values: CDR1 SGHTA, CDR2 FQGNSA. This CDR3 comprises 13 residues. V was clipped by 6 bases and J by 4 bases, with 11 bases between them. The CDR3 sequence: CASRLSLADTQYF. Here the CDR3 DNA reads TGTGCCAGCAGACTGAGTTTGGCAGATACGCAGTATTTT.

J is TRBJ1-2 and V is TRBV15; D gene ambiguous. The germline CDR1 and CDR2 sequences are LNHNV and YYDKDF (reference sequence). The CDR3 has 14 residues. V was trimmed by 9 bases and J by 3 bases, leaving 17 bases between them. The CDR3 sequence: CATSPSFTDYGYTF. The CDR3 nucleotides read TGTGCCACTTCGCCTTCCTTTACGGACTATGGCTACACCTTC.

V usage is TRBV5-5 and J usage is TRBJ1-1; TRBD1 might be the D (5 bases). CDR3 length: 16 residues. Trimming took 2 bases from V and 2 from J, leaving 16 bases between them. CDR1 and CDR2 from the germline V gene are SGHKS and YYEKEE (reference sequence). CDR3 protein: CASSLGDPAFNTEAFF. The CDR3, as DNA: TGTGCCAGCAGCTTAGGGGATCCCGCATTTAACACTGAAGCTTTCTTT.

This clone was counted a single time. V and J are TRBV20-1 and TRBJ1-1, with 7 positions matching TRBD1. The V and J ends lost 3 bases and 7 bases, in that order; junction bases with no gene match: 2. CDR3 length: 11 amino acids. Germline-derived CDR1 and CDR2 are DFQATT and SNEGSKA (reference sequence). CDR3 in amino acids: CSASRQGEAFF. Written as DNA, the CDR3 is TGCAGTGCTAGTCGACAGGGTGAAGCTTTCTTT.

The rearrangement joins TRBV11-3 to TRBJ2-2, with 7 bases fitting TRBD1. V lost 6 bases and J lost 4; bases outside the gene matches: 2. This CDR3 is 13 amino acids long. CDR1 SGHNT and CDR2 YENEEA come from the germline V gene. The CDR3 DNA is TGTGCCAGCAGACAGGGGCCCACCGGGGAGCTGTTTTTT. Translating it yields CASRQGPTGELFF. The full variable domain, its missing parts supplied by reference TRBV11-3 and TRBJ2-2, is EAGVVQSPRYKIIEKKQPVAFWCNPISGHNTLYWYLQNLGQGPELLIRYENEEAVDDSQLPKDRFSAERLKGVDSTLKIQPAELGDSAVYLCASRQGPTGELFFGEGSRLTVL.

The rearrangement uses TRBV11-2 and TRBJ2-7, with TRBD2 matching over 10 bases. The CDR3 loop spans 14 amino acids. J was trimmed by 4 bases and V by 4 bases; bases with no gene match: 4. The germline CDR1 and CDR2 sequences are SGHAT and FQNNGV. The CDR3 here is CASSWTSGGYEQYF. The DNA of the CDR3 is TGTGCCAGCAGCTGGACTAGCGGTGGTTACGAGCAGTACTTC.

The chain carries TRBV5-5 and TRBJ2-7, with D maybe TRBD1 (6 bases). Trimming pared 3 bases from V and 9 bases from J, leaving 19 bases between. This CDR3 contains 14 residues. The germline CDR1 and CDR2 sequences are SGHKS and YYEKEE (reference sequence). CDR3 protein: CASSSYGQRGWQYF. The CDR3 DNA reads as TGTGCCAGCAGCTCATACGGACAGCGCGGGTGGCAGTACTTC.

The rearrangement uses TRBV4-1 and TRBJ1-5; D gene unclear. Trimming shortened V by 1 base and J by 0 bases, and 10 bases separated the two germline ends. Germline V gene data show CDR1 as MGHRA and CDR2 as YSYEKL. This CDR3 is 16 amino acids long. CDR3 residues: CASSQAFGNSNQPQHF. In DNA, the CDR3 is TGCGCCAGCAGCCAAGCGTTCGGGAATAGCAATCAGCCCCAGCATTTT.

This chain joins TRBV6-6 and TRBJ1-5; D is perhaps TRBD1 (5 bases). Germline V gene data show CDR1 as MNHNY and CDR2 as SVGAGI (reference sequence). The CDR3 is 15 amino acids. Trimming cost V 2 bases and J 3 bases, with 11 bases left between them. In nucleotides, the CDR3 is TGTGCCAGCAGTTACGCCCAGGGTCCCAATCAGCCCCAGCATTTT. The encoded protein is CASSYAQGPNQPQHF.

V is TRBV28 and J is TRBJ2-7; D uncertain. The CDR3 has 12 residues. CDR1 is MDHEN and CDR2 is SYDVKM in the germline V gene. The V end was cut by 7 bases, the J end by 6 bases, with 13 bases between. In nucleotides, the CDR3 is TGTGCCAGCACCGTAGCCTCTGGCGAGCAGTACTTC. Translating gives CASTVASGEQYF.

The V gene is TRBV4-3, the J gene TRBJ2-1; possible D gene TRBD2, 5 bases. Germline V gives CDR1 LGHNA, CDR2 YSLEER. The CDR3 runs to 15 residues. V was shortened by 5 bases and J by 8 bases, with 19 bases between the two germline ends. Here the CDR3 reads CASSSRTEKKYEQFF. CDR3 sequence (DNA): TGCGCCAGCAGCTCTCGGACTGAAAAAAAGTATGAGCAGTTCTTC.

This clone was seen only once. The gene calls are TRBV6-2 or TRBV6-3 and TRBJ2-1; D is possibly TRBD1 (6 bases). V lost 5 bases and J 4 bases, leaving 12 bases between the germline ends. The length of the CDR3 is 14 residues. The germline CDR1 and CDR2 sequences are MNHEY and SVGEGT. The chain's CDR3 is CASSNRDKYNEQFF. The CDR3 DNA follows: TGTGCCAGCAGTAACCGGGACAAGTACAATGAGCAGTTCTTC.

DNA of the CDR3: TGTGCCAGCAGCTTAGACGGGAGGACTGAAGCTTTCTTT. This gives the protein CASSLDGRTEAFF. This chain connects TRBV7-3 to TRBJ1-1, with D hard to call. This CDR3 spans 13 amino acids. The V end was cut by 2 bases, the J end by 5 bases, with 9 bases between. Germline V CDR1 and CDR2: SGHTA, FQGTGA.

The sample holds many counts of this clone. The rearrangement joins TRBV5-4 to TRBJ2-1; D may be TRBD2 (5 bases). This CDR3 spans 16 amino acids. With 4 bases removed from V and 0 bases from J, the gap between germline ends came to 14 bases. In germline, CDR1 is SGHNT, CDR2 YYREEE (reference sequence). The CDR3, as DNA: TGTGCCAGCAGCCACTCAGGACTGAGCTCCTACAATGAGCAGTTCTTC. Protein sequence: CASSHSGLSSYNEQFF.

This clone has a handful of counts. This chain joins TRBV7-3 and TRBJ2-2; no reliable D call. CDR1 and CDR2 (germline): SGHTA, FQGTGA. The CDR3 is 13 amino acids. V was pared by 3 bases and J by 5 bases, with 7 bases between. DNA for the CDR3: TGTGCCAGCAGCTTCCTACGGACCGGGGAGCTGTTTTTT. This encodes CASSFLRTGELFF.

This chain links TRBV6-5 with TRBJ2-7; the match to TRBD1 covers 7 bases. Germline lookup yields CDR1 MNHEY and CDR2 SVGAGI. The ends lost 4 bases at V and 0 bases at J; junction bases unmatched: 3. The CDR3 spans 14 residues. The CDR3 sequence is CASSWGTDSYEQYF. CDR3 bases: TGTGCCAGCAGTTGGGGGACAGACTCCTACGAGCAGTACTTC.